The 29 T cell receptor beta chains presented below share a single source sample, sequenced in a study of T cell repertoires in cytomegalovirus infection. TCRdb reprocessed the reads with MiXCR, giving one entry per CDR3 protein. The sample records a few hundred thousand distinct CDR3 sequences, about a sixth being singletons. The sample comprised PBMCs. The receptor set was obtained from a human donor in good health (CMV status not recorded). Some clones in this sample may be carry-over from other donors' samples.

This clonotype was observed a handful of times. CDR3 bases: TGTGCCAGCAGGGACGGAGATCCTTATAGCAATCAGCCCCAGCATTTT. Protein sequence: CASRDGDPYSNQPQHF. The chain has TRBV12-3 or TRBV12-4 and TRBJ1-5; D remains ambiguous. The ends were cut back, 6 bases at V and 0 bases at J, with 15 bases in the middle. This CDR3 has 16 residues.

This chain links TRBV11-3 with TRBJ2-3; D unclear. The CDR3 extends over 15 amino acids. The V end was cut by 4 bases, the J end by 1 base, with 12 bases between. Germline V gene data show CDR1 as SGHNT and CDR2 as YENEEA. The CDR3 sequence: CASSWEESGTDTQYF. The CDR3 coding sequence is TGTGCCAGCAGCTGGGAAGAGTCGGGCACAGATACGCAGTATTTT.

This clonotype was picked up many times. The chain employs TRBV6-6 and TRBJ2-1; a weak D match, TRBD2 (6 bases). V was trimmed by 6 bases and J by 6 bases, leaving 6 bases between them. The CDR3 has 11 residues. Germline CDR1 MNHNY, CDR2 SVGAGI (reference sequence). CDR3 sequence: CASRGGNEQFF. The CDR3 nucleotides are TGTGCCAGCAGGGGAGGCAATGAGCAGTTCTTC.

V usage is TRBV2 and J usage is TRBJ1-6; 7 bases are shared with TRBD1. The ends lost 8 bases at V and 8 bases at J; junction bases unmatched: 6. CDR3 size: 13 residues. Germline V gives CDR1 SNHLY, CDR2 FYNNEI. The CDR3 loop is CASWRTGYSPLHF. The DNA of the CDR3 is TGTGCCAGCTGGAGGACAGGCTATTCACCCCTCCACTTT.

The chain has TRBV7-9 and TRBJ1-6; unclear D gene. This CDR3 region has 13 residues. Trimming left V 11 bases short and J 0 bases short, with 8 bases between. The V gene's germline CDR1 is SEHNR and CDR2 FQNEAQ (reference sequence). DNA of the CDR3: TGTGCCGGTCGCAGCTCCTATAATTCACCCCTCCACTTT. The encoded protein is CAGRSSYNSPLHF.

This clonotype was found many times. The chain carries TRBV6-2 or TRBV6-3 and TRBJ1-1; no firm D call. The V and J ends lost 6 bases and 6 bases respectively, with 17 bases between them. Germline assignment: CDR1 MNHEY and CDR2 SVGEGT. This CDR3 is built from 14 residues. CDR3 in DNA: TGTGCCAGCAGCCCGCGGGGAGCGGGTGCTGAAGCTTTCTTT. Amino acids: CASSPRGAGAEAFF.

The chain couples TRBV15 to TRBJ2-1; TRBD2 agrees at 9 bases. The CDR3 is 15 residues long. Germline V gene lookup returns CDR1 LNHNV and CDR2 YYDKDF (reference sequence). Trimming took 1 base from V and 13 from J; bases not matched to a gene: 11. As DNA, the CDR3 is TGTGCCACCAGCAGAGCTCTCGGTGCGGGAGGGCCCCAGTTCTTC. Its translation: CATSRALGAGGPQFF.

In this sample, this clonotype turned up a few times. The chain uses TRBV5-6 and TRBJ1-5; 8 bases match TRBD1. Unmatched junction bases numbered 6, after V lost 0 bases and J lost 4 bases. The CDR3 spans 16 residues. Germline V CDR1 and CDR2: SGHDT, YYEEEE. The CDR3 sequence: CASSLGRTGPNQPQHF. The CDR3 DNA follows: TGTGCCAGCAGCTTGGGTAGGACAGGGCCAAATCAGCCCCAGCATTTT.

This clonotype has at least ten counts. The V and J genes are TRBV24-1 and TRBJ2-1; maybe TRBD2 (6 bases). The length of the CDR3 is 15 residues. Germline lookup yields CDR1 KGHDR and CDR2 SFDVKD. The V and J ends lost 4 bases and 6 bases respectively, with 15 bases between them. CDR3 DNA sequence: TGTGCCACCAGTGACGCGGGAACAGAGGGCAATGAGCAGTTCTTC. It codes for CATSDAGTEGNEQFF.

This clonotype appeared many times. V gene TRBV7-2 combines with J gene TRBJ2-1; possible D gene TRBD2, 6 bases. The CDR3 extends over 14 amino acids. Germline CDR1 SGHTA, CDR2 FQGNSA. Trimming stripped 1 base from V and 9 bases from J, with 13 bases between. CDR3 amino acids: CASSLGGGTGEQFF. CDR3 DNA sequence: TGTGCCAGCAGCTTAGGGGGCGGGACGGGTGAGCAGTTCTTC.

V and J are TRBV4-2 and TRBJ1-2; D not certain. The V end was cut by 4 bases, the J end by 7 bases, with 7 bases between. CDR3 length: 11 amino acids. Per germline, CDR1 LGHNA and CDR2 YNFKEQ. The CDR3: CASSRDSGYTF. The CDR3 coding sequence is TGTGCCAGCAGCCGCGATTCTGGCTACACCTTC.

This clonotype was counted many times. CDR3 loop: CASSLVPEGTEAFF. The CDR3 DNA follows: TGTGCCAGCAGCTTGGTCCCGGAGGGCACTGAAGCTTTCTTT. The rearrangement joins TRBV5-6 to TRBJ1-1; D call uncertain. V dropped 0 bases and J dropped 4 bases, with 10 bases sitting between them. Germline CDR1 reads SGHDT; CDR2 reads YYEEEE. This CDR3 has 14 amino acids.

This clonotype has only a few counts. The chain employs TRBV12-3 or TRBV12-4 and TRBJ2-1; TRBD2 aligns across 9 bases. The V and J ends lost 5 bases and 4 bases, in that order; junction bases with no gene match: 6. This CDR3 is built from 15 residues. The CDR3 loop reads CASSTRRGGYNEQFF. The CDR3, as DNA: TGTGCCAGCAGTACGAGGCGGGGGGGGTACAATGAGCAGTTCTTC.

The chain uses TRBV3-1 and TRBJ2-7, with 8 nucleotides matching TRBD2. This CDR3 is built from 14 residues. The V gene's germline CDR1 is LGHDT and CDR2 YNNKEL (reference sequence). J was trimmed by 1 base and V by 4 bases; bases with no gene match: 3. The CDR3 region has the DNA TGTGCCAGCAGCCTTAGCGGGGCTTCCTACGAGCAGTACTTC. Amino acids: CASSLSGASYEQYF.

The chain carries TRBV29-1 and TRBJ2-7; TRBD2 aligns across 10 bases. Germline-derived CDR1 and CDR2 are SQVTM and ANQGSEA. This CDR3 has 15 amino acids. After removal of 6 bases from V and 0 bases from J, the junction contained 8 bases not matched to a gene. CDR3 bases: TGCAGCGTACTAGCGGGGCCCCCTTACTCCTACGAGCAGTACTTC. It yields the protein CSVLAGPPYSYEQYF.

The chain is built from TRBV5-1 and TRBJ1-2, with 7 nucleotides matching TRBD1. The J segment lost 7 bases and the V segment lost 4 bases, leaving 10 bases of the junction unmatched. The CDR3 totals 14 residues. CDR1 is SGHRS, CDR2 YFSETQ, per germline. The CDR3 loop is CASSQSPGGSGYTF. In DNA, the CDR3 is TGCGCCAGCAGCCAATCCCCAGGGGGGAGTGGCTACACCTTC.

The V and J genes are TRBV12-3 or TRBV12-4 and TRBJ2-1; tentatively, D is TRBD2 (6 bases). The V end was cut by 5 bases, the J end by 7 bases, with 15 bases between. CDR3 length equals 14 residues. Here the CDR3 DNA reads TGTGCCAGCAGTCCCCAGGAGGGCCGGAATGAGCAGTTCTTC. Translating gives CASSPQEGRNEQFF.

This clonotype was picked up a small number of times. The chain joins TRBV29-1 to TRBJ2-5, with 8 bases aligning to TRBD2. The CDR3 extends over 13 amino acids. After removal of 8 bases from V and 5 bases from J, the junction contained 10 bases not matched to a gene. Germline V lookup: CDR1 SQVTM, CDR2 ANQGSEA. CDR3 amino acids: CSSGGGIMETQYF. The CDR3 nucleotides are TGCAGCTCCGGGGGGGGTATTATGGAGACCCAGTACTTC.

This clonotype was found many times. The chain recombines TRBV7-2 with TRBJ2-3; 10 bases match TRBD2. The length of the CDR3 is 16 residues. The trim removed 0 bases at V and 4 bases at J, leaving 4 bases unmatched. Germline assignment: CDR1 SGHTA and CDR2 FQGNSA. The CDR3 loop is CASSLAGLAGADTQYF. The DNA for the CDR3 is TGTGCCAGCAGCTTAGCGGGGCTAGCGGGGGCAGATACGCAGTATTTT.

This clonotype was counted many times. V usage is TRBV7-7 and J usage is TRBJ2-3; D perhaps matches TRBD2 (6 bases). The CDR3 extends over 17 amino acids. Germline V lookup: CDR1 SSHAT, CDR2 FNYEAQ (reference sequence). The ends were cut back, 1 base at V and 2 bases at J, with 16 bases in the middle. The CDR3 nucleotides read TGTGCCAGCAGCTTAGGAGGTGGGGGGACCCCCACAGATACGCAGTATTTT. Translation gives CASSLGGGGTPTDTQYF. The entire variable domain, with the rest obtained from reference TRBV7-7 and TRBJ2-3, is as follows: GAGVSQSPRYKVTKRGQDVTLRCDPISSHATLYWYQQALGQGPEFLTYFNYEAQPDKSGLPSDRFSAERPEGSISTLTIQRTEQRDSAMYRCASSLGGGGTPTDTQYFGPGTRLTVL.

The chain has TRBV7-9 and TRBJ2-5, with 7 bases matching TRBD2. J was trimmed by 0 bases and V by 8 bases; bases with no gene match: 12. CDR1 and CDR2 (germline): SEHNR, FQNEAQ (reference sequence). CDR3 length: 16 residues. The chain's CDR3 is CASGISGPRYQETQYF. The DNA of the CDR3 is TGTGCCAGCGGTATTAGCGGGCCCCGGTACCAAGAGACCCAGTACTTC.

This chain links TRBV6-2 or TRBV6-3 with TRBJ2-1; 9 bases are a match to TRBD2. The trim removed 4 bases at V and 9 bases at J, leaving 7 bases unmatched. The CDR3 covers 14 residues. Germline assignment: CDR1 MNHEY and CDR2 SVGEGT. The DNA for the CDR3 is TGTGCCAGCAGTTTCCCGGGACTAGCTGGTGAGCAGTTCTTC. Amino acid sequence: CASSFPGLAGEQFF.

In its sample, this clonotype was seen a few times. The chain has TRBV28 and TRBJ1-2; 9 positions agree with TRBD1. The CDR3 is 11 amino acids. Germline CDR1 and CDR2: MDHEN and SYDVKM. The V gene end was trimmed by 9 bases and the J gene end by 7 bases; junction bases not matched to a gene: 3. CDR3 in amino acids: CASTGGLGYTF. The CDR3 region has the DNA TGTGCCAGTACAGGGGGCCTTGGCTACACCTTC.

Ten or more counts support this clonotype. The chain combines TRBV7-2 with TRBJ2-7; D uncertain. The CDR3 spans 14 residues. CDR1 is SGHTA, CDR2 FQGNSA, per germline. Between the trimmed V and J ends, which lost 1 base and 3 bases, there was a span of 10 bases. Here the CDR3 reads CASSLGRGGYEQYF. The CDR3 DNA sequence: TGTGCCAGCAGCTTAGGGCGTGGTGGCTACGAGCAGTACTTC.

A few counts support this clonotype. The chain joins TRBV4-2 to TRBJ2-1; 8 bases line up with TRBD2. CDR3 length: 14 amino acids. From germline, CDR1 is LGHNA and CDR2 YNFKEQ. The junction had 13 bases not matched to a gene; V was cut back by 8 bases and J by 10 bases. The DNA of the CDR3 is TGTGCCAGCTCTCCCCGGAGCGGGGGATTGGAGCAGTTCTTC. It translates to CASSPRSGGLEQFF.

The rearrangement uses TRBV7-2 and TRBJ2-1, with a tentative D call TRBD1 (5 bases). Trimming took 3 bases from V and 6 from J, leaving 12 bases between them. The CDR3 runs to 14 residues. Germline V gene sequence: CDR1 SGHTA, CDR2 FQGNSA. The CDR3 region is CASSFWQGRNEQFF. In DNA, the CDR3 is TGTGCCAGCAGCTTTTGGCAGGGTCGCAATGAGCAGTTCTTC.

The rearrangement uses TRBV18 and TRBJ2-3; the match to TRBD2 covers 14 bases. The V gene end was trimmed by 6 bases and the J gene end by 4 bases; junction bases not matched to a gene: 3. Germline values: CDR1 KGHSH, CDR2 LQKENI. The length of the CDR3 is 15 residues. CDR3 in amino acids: CASSGLAGGADTQYF. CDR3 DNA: TGTGCCAGCTCCGGACTAGCGGGAGGCGCAGATACGCAGTATTTT. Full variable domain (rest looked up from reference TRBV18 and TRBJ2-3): NAGVMQNPRHLVRRRGQEARLRCSPMKGHSHVYWYRQLPEEGLKFMVYLQKENIIDESGMPKERFSAEFPKEGPSILRIQQVVRGDSAAYFCASSGLAGGADTQYFGPGTRLTVL.

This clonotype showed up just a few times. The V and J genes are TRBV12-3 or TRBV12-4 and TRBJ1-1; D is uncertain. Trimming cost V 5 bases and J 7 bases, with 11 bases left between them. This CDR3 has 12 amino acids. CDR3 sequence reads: CASSLLPGEAFF. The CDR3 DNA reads TGTGCCAGCAGTCTCCTTCCAGGTGAAGCTTTCTTT.

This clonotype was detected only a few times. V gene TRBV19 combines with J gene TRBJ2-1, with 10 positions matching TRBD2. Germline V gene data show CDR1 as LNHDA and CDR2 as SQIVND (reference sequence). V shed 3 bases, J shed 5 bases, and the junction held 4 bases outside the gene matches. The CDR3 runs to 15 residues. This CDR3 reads CASSISSGGHNEQFF. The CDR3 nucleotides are TGTGCCAGTAGTATTTCTAGCGGGGGACACAATGAGCAGTTCTTC.